This T cell receptor beta chain was captured by sequencing in a study of CXCR3-negative and CXCR3-positive naive CD8 T cells. The method, 5' RACE with UMI labels, was used to prepare the TRB cDNA libraries. TCRdb re-called the 5' RACE reads and gives one entry per CDR3 protein, without DNA. The listing records some 150,000 distinct CDR3 sequences. Comment on this clonotype: Its antigen remains unidentified.

Whole-study results and caveats: TRBV-TRBJ usage was alike in naive CXCR3-negative and CXCR3-positive cells but differed in memory cells. Partly lower CXCR3 expression followed cryopreservation, and most assays relied on fresh PBMCs. Comparably high diversity was seen in both naive subsets, and much lower diversity in memory CD8+ cells. Naive CXCR3-positive cells had TRB CDR3s more hydrophobic than those of CXCR3-negative naive cells.

The authors gated naive CD8+ T cells as CD45RO-CCR7+CD27+CD95-. The CDR3 length is 12 residues. Germline CDR1 is SQVTM and CDR2 is ANQGSEA. The sequence derives from a human donor in good health. Some clones in this sample may be carry-over from other donors' samples. The chain employs TRBV29-1 and TRBJ2-1. The sequenced sample consisted of naive CXCR3+ CD8+ T cells from blood. Subset defined: CD45RO-CCR7+CD27+CD95- naive CD8+ T cells expressing CXCR3 (TNR3+). CDR3 region: CSVGTGYNEQFF.